This T cell receptor (beta chain) was recorded in a study of T cells in Graves' hyperthyroidism and ophthalmopathy. It was RNA transcripts that yielded the amplified TCR beta CDR3 regions. With the HTBI primer set, the TCR CDR3 went through a first round of RT-PCR. TCRdb called the multiplex PCR reads again in MiXCR, with one record for every CDR3 protein. The top ten clones hold around 9.3% of a sample with hundreds of thousands of distinct CDR3 sequences, 38% of them seen once. As concerns this clonotype: One junction end disagrees with the germline gene, perhaps due to a read error.

The CDR3 runs to 15 residues. In germline, CDR1 is SGHKS, CDR2 YYEKEE (reference sequence). The rearrangement uses TRBV5-5 and TRBJ2-7; the D is unclear. The source of this sequence is a man between 18 and 29 years old with Graves' hyperthyroidism. Sequences were obtained from blood. The CDR3 sequence: CAGSLNTEKSYEQYF. CDR3 nucleotides: TGTGCCGGCAGCTTGAACACTGAGAAGTCCTACGAGCAGTACTTC.